Listed below are T cell receptor beta chains from one sample, sequenced in a study of blood T cell repertoires in COVID-19. The assay was immunoSEQ multiplex PCR, and TCRdb's table has in-frame clones only and misses some. The table shows some 300,000 clones, with about 90% occurring only once. The sample was PBMCs or T cells enriched from blood (not recorded which). Source of these receptors: a woman aged 45-65 years who had been exposed to COVID-19. The CDR3 runs from the conserved cysteine through the conserved F or W. A D gene is named only where the DNA matches it firmly. Part of the rows lack a size; the others show once, few, many or a class for expanded clones.

J,V,size,D,DNA,CDR3
TRBJ1-6,TRBV28,-,-,TGTGCCAGCAGCCAGGGGAATAATTCACCCCTCCACTTT,CASSQGNNSPLHF
TRBJ2-6,TRBV28,-,-,TGTGCCAGCAGTTCAGGGTCGGCTGGGGCCAACGTCCTGACTTTC,CASSSGSAGANVLTF
TRBJ1-5,TRBV28,-,-,TGTGCCAGCAGTCACAGGGCCCCGGCGGAGCCCCAGCATTTT,CASSHRAPAEPQHF
TRBJ2-1,TRBV27,-,TRBD1,TGTGCCAGCAGAAAGGGACAGAGCTACAATGAGCAGTTCTTC,CASRKGQSYNEQFF
TRBJ2-7,TRBV24-1,-,-,TGTGCCACCAGTGAGGCGGGGAGGATCGAGCAGTACTTC,CATSEAGRIEQYF
TRBJ1-2,TRBV19,-,-,TGTGCCAGTAACCCCCAAGGGGAGGGGCCAAACTATGGCTACACCTTC,CASNPQGEGPNYGYTF
TRBJ2-1,TRBV9,-,TRBD2,TGTGCCAGCAGCGTGCTAGCGGGGGGGTACAATGAGCAGTTCTTC,CASSVLAGGYNEQFF
TRBJ1-1,TRBV7-8,-,-,TGTGCCAGCAGCTTAACGAAGAACTTACTAGCTGAAGCTTTCTTT,CASSLTKNLLAEAFF
TRBJ1-3,TRBV7-9,-,TRBD1,TGTGCCAGCAGCTCCGGGACAGGGGGCTTTGGACCTGGAAACACCATATATTTT,CASSSGTGGFGPGNTIYF
TRBJ2-1,TRBV4-2,-,-,TGTGCCAGCAGCCGTAGTGGGACAACATACTACAATGAGCAGTTCTTC,CASSRSGTTYYNEQFF
TRBJ1-4,TRBV3-1/TRBV3-2,-,TRBD1,TGTGCCAGCAGCCAAGAAAGGACAGGGGATGAAAAACTGTTTTTT,CASSQERTGDEKLFF
TRBJ1-1,TRBV28,-,-,TGTGCCAGCAGTTTAGGAGGGTGGGACACTGAAGCTTTCTTT,CASSLGGWDTEAFF
TRBJ1-2,TRBV3-1/TRBV3-2,-,-,TGTGCCAGCAGCCATGGGGGGGAGCGTGGCTACACCTTC,CASSHGGERGYTF
TRBJ2-2,TRBV7-9,-,TRBD2,TGTGCCAGCAGCCGTGAAGCGGGGGGAACCGGGGAGCTGTTTTTT,CASSREAGGTGELFF
TRBJ2-5,TRBV7-2,-,-,TGTGCCAGCAGCTTAGGGGGAGTCCAAGAGACCCAGTACTTC,CASSLGGVQETQYF
TRBJ1-5,TRBV5-1,-,-,TGCGCCAGCAGCTTGGCCCCCGGTACTAATCAGCCCCAGCATTTT,CASSLAPGTNQPQHF
TRBJ2-1,TRBV9,-,-,TGTGCCAGCAGCGTAGAGAGGGCTCCCTACAATGAGCAGTTCTTC,CASSVERAPYNEQFF
TRBJ2-2,TRBV5-1,-,TRBD1,TGCGCCAGCAGCTTGCTTCAGGGGGAAACCAGGGAGCTGTTTTTT,CASSLLQGETRELFF
TRBJ2-5,TRBV7-6,-,-,TGTGCCAGCGGGATGGGCAGCGGTGCCCAAGAGACCCAGTACTTC,CASGMGSGAQETQYF
TRBJ1-5,TRBV5-4,-,-,TGTGCCAGCAGCTTGGCCGGAGGCAATCAGCCCCAGCATTTT,CASSLAGGNQPQHF
TRBJ1-6,TRBV3-1/TRBV3-2,-,-,TGTGCCAGCAGCCAAAGAGAGCGTTCACCCCTCCACTTT,CASSQRERSPLHF
TRBJ1-2,TRBV7-8,-,-,TGTGCCAGCGGTATAGGGGGAAACTATGGCTACACCTTC,CASGIGGNYGYTF
TRBJ1-2,TRBV27,-,TRBD1,TGTGCCAGCAGTTTCCAGGACAGGGGAGGCTACACCTTC,CASSFQDRGGYTF
TRBJ1-2,TRBV29-1,-,-,TGCAGCGTTGAAGAAACGGGGAACTATGGCTACACCTTC,CSVEETGNYGYTF
TRBJ2-4,TRBV5-1,-,-,TGCGCCAGCAGCTACCTCGGACAGAACATTCAGTACTTC,CASSYLGQNIQYF
TRBJ1-1,TRBV4-1,-,TRBD1,TGCGCCAGCAGCCAGGGATCCGGGACAGACACTGAAGCTTTCTTT,CASSQGSGTDTEAFF
TRBJ2-5,TRBV3-1/TRBV3-2,once,TRBD2,TGTGCCAGCAGCCAACCTAGCGGGGGGCCCCAAGAGACCCAGTACTTC,CASSQPSGGPQETQYF
TRBJ1-2,TRBV3-1/TRBV3-2,-,-,TGTGCCAGCAGACAGGGTAACTATGGCTACACCTTC,CASRQGNYGYTF
TRBJ1-1,TRBV9,-,-,TGTGCCAGCAGCCCGAGTCCGCTTGCTGAAGCTTTCTTT,CASSPSPLAEAFF
TRBJ2-7,TRBV7-2,-,-,TGTGCCAGCAGCCCTCCGGGCAGGGCTTACGAGCAGTACTTC,CASSPPGRAYEQYF
TRBJ1-5,TRBV19,-,TRBD1,TGTGCCAGCACCGACAGGGAGCAATATCAGCCCCAGCATTTT,CASTDREQYQPQHF
TRBJ2-5,TRBV19,-,TRBD2,TGTGCCAGTAGTATAGGCGTAGCGGGGGGTCAAGAGACCCAGTACTTC,CASSIGVAGGQETQYF
TRBJ2-1,TRBV29-1,-,TRBD2,TGCAGCGGACGGGTAGCGGGGGGACGCAATGAGCAGTTCTTC,CSGRVAGGRNEQFF
TRBJ1-3,TRBV4-1,-,-,TGCGCCAGCAGCCAGAGATTACCCTCGACGGGAGAACGATTTGGAAACACCATATATTTT,CASSQRLPSTGERFGNTIYF
TRBJ2-7,TRBV27,-,-,TGTGCCAGCAGTTTCTCGAGGGCCCACGAGCAGTACTTC,CASSFSRAHEQYF
TRBJ1-1,TRBV30,-,-,TGTGCCTGGGCGACGGTGGGTCGCGGGCGCAACACTGAAGCTTTCTTT,CAWATVGRGRNTEAFF
TRBJ2-1,TRBV6-5,once,TRBD2,TGTGCCAGCAGTTACCAAACTAGCGGGGGTTACAATGAGCAGTTCTTC,CASSYQTSGGYNEQFF